The 11 T cell receptor beta chains presented below share a single source sample, sequenced in a study of regulatory T cells in long-lasting Graves disease. The authors built TCR beta libraries using iRepertoire HTBI primers and Arm-PCR of CDR3 regions. TCRdb re-called the multiplex PCR reads with MiXCR, one entry per CDR3 protein. This sample has 300,000 to 350,000 distinct CDR3 sequences, with around a fifth found just once. Indicated time point: persistent/refractory GD, antithyroid drugs over 5 years with positive TRAb. The TCR library was made from RNA that had been extracted from PBMCs in TRIzol. This sample comprised peripheral blood mononuclear cells (PBMCs), obtained when the disease was refractory, from a patient treated with antithyroid drugs. The receptors here all came from a female donor with Graves disease.

The table lists this clonotype with many counts. The chain carries TRBV30 and TRBJ2-1, with 8 bases that match TRBD1. The J segment lost 6 bases and the V segment lost 5 bases, leaving 15 bases of the junction unmatched. Germline CDR1 is GTSNPN and CDR2 is SVGIG (reference sequence). CDR3 size: 16 residues. The CDR3 DNA reads TGTGCCTGGCTCGGAATTGGGACAGGAGTTACCAATGAGCAGTTCTTC. It yields the protein CAWLGIGTGVTNEQFF. Full variable domain (missing parts from reference TRBV30 and TRBJ2-1): SQTIHQWPATLVQPVGSPLSLECTVEGTSNPNLYWYRQAAGRGLQLLFYSVGIGQISSEVPQNLSASRPQDRQFILSSKKLLLSDSGFYLCAWLGIGTGVTNEQFFGPGTRLTVL.

The chain links TRBV7-8 to TRBJ2-5, with D uncertain. Germline CDR1 reads SGHVS; CDR2 reads FQNEAQ. The CDR3 covers 14 residues. V lost 0 bases to trimming and J lost 7 bases, with 12 bases between them. CDR3 residues: CASSLAWPEWTQYF. Written as DNA, the CDR3 is TGTGCCAGCAGCTTAGCGTGGCCGGAGTGGACCCAGTACTTC.

The rearrangement links TRBV9 to TRBJ2-2, with a weak D call TRBD2 (6 bases). The CDR3 covers 15 residues. Germline V CDR1 and CDR2: SGDLS, YYNGEE. V gave up 0 bases and J gave up 1 base, with 7 bases separating them. Written as DNA, the CDR3 is TGTGCCAGCAGCGTAGGCGGGAAGAACACCGGGGAGCTGTTTTTT. Translation: CASSVGGKNTGELFF.

This chain links TRBV7-9 with TRBJ2-3, with 9 bases aligning to TRBD2. Germline trimming cut 5 bases from V and 3 bases from J; bases unmatched to any gene: 9. There are 16 residues in the CDR3. Germline V CDR1 and CDR2: SEHNR, FQNEAQ (reference sequence). CDR3 sequence: CASSLAGGGDTDTQYF. CDR3 nucleotide sequence: TGTGCCAGCAGCCTTGCTGGCGGGGGGGATACAGATACGCAGTATTTT.

This clonotype was observed many times. The genes are TRBV12-3 or TRBV12-4 and TRBJ1-5, with TRBD1 matching 9 bases. This CDR3 region has 14 residues. V lost 6 bases to trimming and J lost 7 bases; unmatched junction nucleotides: 7. In DNA form, the CDR3 reads TGTGCCAGCAGCTCGGACAGGGGAGGGCAGCCCCAGCATTTT. Its translation: CASSSDRGGQPQHF.

This clonotype appeared many times. The V and J genes are TRBV4-3 and TRBJ1-4; a possible D gene is TRBD1 (5 bases). There are 18 residues in the CDR3. The V end was cut by 2 bases, the J end by 0 bases, with 16 bases between. Germline V lookup: CDR1 LGHNA, CDR2 YSLEER. The DNA for the CDR3 is TGCGCCAGCAGCCAACAAGTACAGGCAGGAGCAACTAATGAAAAACTGTTTTTT. It encodes CASSQQVQAGATNEKLFF.

The sample holds a few counts of this clonotype. The rearrangement links TRBV6-1 to TRBJ1-1, with unresolved D. CDR1 and CDR2 (germline): MNHNS, SASEGT. The CDR3 is 13 amino acids. Trimming pared 6 bases from V and 1 base from J, leaving 9 bases between. CDR3 bases: TGTGCCAGCAGAATCGGAACGAACACTGAAGCTTTCTTT. Protein: CASRIGTNTEAFF.

Note on this clonotype: A much larger clone lies one base from this, so it may be a read error. For the CDR3, the DNA is TGCGGTGCTAGTCCGGGACAGGGGGCATACGAGCAGTACTTC. Residues: CGASPGQGAYEQYF. The J gene is TRBJ2-7, the V gene TRBV20-1; 12 positions match TRBD1. CDR3 size: 14 residues. The germline V gene has CDR1 DFQATT and CDR2 SNEGSKA (reference sequence).

There are many counts of this clonotype. This rearrangement joins TRBV20-1 to TRBJ2-7, with TRBD2 matching over 8 bases. With V trimmed by 3 bases and J by 2 bases, 3 bases remained unmatched. The germline CDR1 and CDR2 sequences are DFQATT and SNEGSKA (reference sequence). This CDR3 comprises 13 residues. The CDR3 sequence is CSASGGGTYEQYF. CDR3 DNA sequence: TGCAGTGCTAGCGGGGGGGGCACCTACGAGCAGTACTTC.

The chain links TRBV18 to TRBJ2-2; D possibly corresponds to TRBD1 (6 bases). The V end lost 5 bases, the J end lost 7 bases, and 17 bases lay between the germline ends. The CDR3 runs to 15 residues. Looked up from germline, CDR1 is KGHSH and CDR2 is LQKENI. The CDR3 region is CASSFNRALGGELFF. CDR3 sequence (DNA): TGTGCCAGCTCATTCAACAGGGCCCTCGGCGGGGAGCTGTTTTTT.

This clonotype came up many times. CDR3 nucleotides: TGTGCCAGCTCCGAGGGGAAGAACAGGGCATCTAACTATGGCTACACCTTC. Amino acids: CASSEGKNRASNYGYTF. The J gene is TRBJ1-2, the V gene TRBV6-1; tentatively, D is TRBD1 (6 bases). V lost 8 bases and J lost 0, with 22 bases in between. The length of the CDR3 is 17 residues. CDR1 and CDR2 from the germline V gene are MNHNS and SASEGT.